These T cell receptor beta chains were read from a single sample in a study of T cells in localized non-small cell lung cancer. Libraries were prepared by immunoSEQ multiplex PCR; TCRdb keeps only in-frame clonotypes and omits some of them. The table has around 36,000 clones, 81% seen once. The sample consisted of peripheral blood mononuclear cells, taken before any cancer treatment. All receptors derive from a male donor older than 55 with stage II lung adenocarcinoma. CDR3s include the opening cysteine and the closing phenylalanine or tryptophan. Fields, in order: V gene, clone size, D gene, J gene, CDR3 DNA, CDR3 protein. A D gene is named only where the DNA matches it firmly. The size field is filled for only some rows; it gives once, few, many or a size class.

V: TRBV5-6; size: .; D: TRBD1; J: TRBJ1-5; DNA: TGTGCCAGCAGCTTGTTCCCGGGACAGGGTCCGAATCGGCCCCAGCATTTT; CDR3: CASSLFPGQGPNRPQHF
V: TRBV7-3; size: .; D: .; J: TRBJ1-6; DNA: TGTGCCAGCAGCCAAGGGGGAGATAATTCACCCCTCCACTTT; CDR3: CASSQGGDNSPLHF
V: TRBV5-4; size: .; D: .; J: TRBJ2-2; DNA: TGTGCCAGCAGCTTGGAATACGGGGAGCTGTTTTTT; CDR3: CASSLEYGELFF
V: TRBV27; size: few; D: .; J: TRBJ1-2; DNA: TGTGCCAGCAGTTCGGCGCAGGGAACTAACTATGGCTACACCTTC; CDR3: CASSSAQGTNYGYTF
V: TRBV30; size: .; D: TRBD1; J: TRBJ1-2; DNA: TGTGCCTGGAGTGTATCAGGGGGCGTCCATGGCTACACCTTC; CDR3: CAWSVSGGVHGYTF
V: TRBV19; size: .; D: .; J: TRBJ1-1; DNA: TGTGCCAGTAACCCCCCTGACAGACAGAACACTGAAGCTTTCTTT; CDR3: CASNPPDRQNTEAFF
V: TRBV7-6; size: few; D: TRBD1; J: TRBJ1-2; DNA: TGTGCCAGCAGTCTTACCGGGACAGGCTTAGGCTACACCTTC; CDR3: CASSLTGTGLGYTF
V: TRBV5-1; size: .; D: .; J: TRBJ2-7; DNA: TGCGCCAGCAGCTTAGGGACCTCCCCTCGTGAGCAGTACTTC; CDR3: CASSLGTSPREQYF
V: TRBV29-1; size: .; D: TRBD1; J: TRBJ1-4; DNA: TGCAGCGTTCACATCTCGACAGGGGGTGAAAAACTGTTTTTT; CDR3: CSVHISTGGEKLFF
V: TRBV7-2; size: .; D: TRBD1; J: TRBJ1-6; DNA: TGTGCCAGCAGCTTAGACGGACAGGGAAGGAATTCACCCCTCCACTTT; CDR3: CASSLDGQGRNSPLHF
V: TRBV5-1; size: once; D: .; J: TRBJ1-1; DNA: TGCGCCAGCAGCGGGGAGGGTGGCACTGAAGCTTTCTTT; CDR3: CASSGEGGTEAFF
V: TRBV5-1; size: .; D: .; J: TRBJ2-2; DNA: TGCGCCAGCAGCTTGGATGGGGGCACCGGGGAGCTGTTTTTT; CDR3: CASSLDGGTGELFF
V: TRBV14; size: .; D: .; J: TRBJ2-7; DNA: TGTGCCAGCAGTCCAGGGTTTGTGAGGGGCTACGAGCAGTACTTC; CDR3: CASSPGFVRGYEQYF
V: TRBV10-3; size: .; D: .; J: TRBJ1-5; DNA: TGTGCCATCAGTGCGGGGGGGCTTGGCAATCAGCCCCAGCATTTT; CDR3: CAISAGGLGNQPQHF
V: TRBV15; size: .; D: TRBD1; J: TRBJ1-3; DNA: TGTGCCACCAGCAGAGATGTTGGGACAGGCGGAAACACCATATATTTT; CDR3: CATSRDVGTGGNTIYF
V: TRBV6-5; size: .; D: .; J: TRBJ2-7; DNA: TGTGCCAGCAGTTCCCGGAGCGAGACTGAGGAGCAGTACTTC; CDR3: CASSSRSETEEQYF
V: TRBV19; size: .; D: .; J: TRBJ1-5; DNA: TGTGCCAGTAGTCCACAGGAGAGGCAGCCCCAGCATTTT; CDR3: CASSPQERQPQHF
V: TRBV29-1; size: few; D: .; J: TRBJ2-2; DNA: TGCAGCGTTGAGTACAGCGAGGGCGGGGAGCTGTTTTTT; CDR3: CSVEYSEGGELFF
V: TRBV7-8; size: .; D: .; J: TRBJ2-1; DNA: TGTGCCAGCGGACGGGGCTCCTACAATGAGCAGTTCTTC; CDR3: CASGRGSYNEQFF
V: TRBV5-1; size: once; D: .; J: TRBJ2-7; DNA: TGCGCCAGCAACCCAGGGGCCGCGAGGGAGCAGTACTTC; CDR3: CASNPGAAREQYF
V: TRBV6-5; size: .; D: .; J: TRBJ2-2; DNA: TGTGCCAGCAGCTTCGACAGGGGGGAGCTGTTTTTT; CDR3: CASSFDRGELFF
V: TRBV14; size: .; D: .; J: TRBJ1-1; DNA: TGTGCCAGCAGTGGACAGTTTAGGGCGAAGACTGAAGCTTTCTTT; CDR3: CASSGQFRAKTEAFF
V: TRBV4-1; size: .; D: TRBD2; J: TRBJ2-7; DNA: TGCGCCAGCAGAAGGACTAGCGGGATCTACGAGCAGTACTTC; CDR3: CASRRTSGIYEQYF
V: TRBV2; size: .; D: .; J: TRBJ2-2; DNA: TGTGCCAGCGTCTCATCGGGGGCGGGGAGGAACACCGGGGAGCTGTTTTTT; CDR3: CASVSSGAGRNTGELFF
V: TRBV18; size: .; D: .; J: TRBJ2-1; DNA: TGTGCCAGCTCACTAAACAGGGTGCACAATGAGCAGTTCTTC; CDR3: CASSLNRVHNEQFF
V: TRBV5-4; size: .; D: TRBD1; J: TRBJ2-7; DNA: TGTGCCAGCAGCTTCGGGACAGGGGCCTACGAGCAGTACTTC; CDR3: CASSFGTGAYEQYF
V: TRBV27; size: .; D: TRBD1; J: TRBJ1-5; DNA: TGTGCCAGCAGTCGGGGGACAGCTAATCAGCCCCAGCATTTT; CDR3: CASSRGTANQPQHF
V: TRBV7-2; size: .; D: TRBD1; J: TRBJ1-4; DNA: TGTGCCAGCAGCGCTCAACAGGGGACTAATGAAAAACTGTTTTTT; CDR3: CASSAQQGTNEKLFF